A selection of T cell receptor beta chains follows, all from one sample in a study of OX40 agonist ivuxolimab in advanced cancers. Some clones are missing from TCRdb's copy, which holds only in-frame ones; the method was immunoSEQ multiplex PCR. The data show under 45,000 clones, roughly 84% seen once. Source: CD4+ or CD8+ T cells sorted from blood, taken in a trial of the OX40 agonist ivuxolimab. The receptors were gathered from an adult with an advanced solid tumor such as melanoma, head and neck, liver or kidney cancer. Each CDR3 is given with its conserved first and last residue. A D gene is named only where the DNA matches it firmly. Clone size is shown for a subset of rows, as once, few, many or a class of expanded clone.

abundance: .; v_gene: TRBV5-4; j_gene: TRBJ2-2; d_gene: .; CDR3nt: TGTGCCAGCACCGCTGGACAGCACACCGGGGAGCTGTTTTTT; CDR3aa: CASTAGQHTGELFF
abundance: .; v_gene: TRBV5-1; j_gene: TRBJ2-3; d_gene: TRBD2; CDR3nt: TGCGCCAGCAGCACCCCGGGACTAGAGGGCGATACGCAGTATTTT; CDR3aa: CASSTPGLEGDTQYF
abundance: .; v_gene: TRBV19; j_gene: TRBJ2-1; d_gene: .; CDR3nt: TGTGCCAGTAGCCATTTTAGGGGCGGGGCCGACAATGAGCAGTTCTTC; CDR3aa: CASSHFRGGADNEQFF
abundance: .; v_gene: TRBV5-1; j_gene: TRBJ2-3; d_gene: TRBD2; CDR3nt: TGCGCCAGCAGCCCGTCCATAGCGGGGAGCACAGATACGCAGTATTTT; CDR3aa: CASSPSIAGSTDTQYF
abundance: .; v_gene: TRBV19; j_gene: TRBJ2-5; d_gene: TRBD1; CDR3nt: TGTGCCAGTAGTCCACGGACAGGGGGTAGAGAGACCCAGTACTTC; CDR3aa: CASSPRTGGRETQYF
abundance: once; v_gene: TRBV7-9; j_gene: TRBJ2-7; d_gene: .; CDR3nt: TGTGCCAGCAGCGAAACTACTTACGAGCAGTACTTC; CDR3aa: CASSETTYEQYF
abundance: .; v_gene: TRBV19; j_gene: TRBJ1-1; d_gene: .; CDR3nt: TGTGCCAGTAGTATAGACAGACTGAACACTGAAGCTTTCTTT; CDR3aa: CASSIDRLNTEAFF
abundance: .; v_gene: TRBV11-2; j_gene: TRBJ1-3; d_gene: .; CDR3nt: TGTGCCAGCAGCTTAATTGGGGACACCATATATTTT; CDR3aa: CASSLIGDTIYF
abundance: .; v_gene: TRBV2; j_gene: TRBJ1-2; d_gene: .; CDR3nt: TGTGCCAGCAGTGATGGGGCAGGGAACTTGGGTGGCTATGGCTACACCTTC; CDR3aa: CASSDGAGNLGGYGYTF
abundance: .; v_gene: TRBV7-9; j_gene: TRBJ2-1; d_gene: .; CDR3nt: TGTGCCAGCAGCTTACAGACAGTCTTTTGGGAGCAGTTCTTC; CDR3aa: CASSLQTVFWEQFF
abundance: .; v_gene: TRBV27; j_gene: TRBJ2-3; d_gene: .; CDR3nt: TGTGCCAGCAGTCCAGGATCAGATACGCAGTATTTT; CDR3aa: CASSPGSDTQYF
abundance: .; v_gene: TRBV9; j_gene: TRBJ2-2; d_gene: .; CDR3nt: TGTGCCAGCGGATTAACAGGACCCACCGGGGAGCTGTTTTTT; CDR3aa: CASGLTGPTGELFF
abundance: once; v_gene: TRBV18; j_gene: TRBJ2-5; d_gene: .; CDR3nt: TGTGCCAGCTCACCACCTTTAGGGGCCGAAGAGACCCAGTACTTC; CDR3aa: CASSPPLGAEETQYF
abundance: .; v_gene: TRBV19; j_gene: TRBJ2-1; d_gene: TRBD2; CDR3nt: TGTGCCAGTAGTCTCCAGCGGGAGGGTAATGAGCAGTTCTTC; CDR3aa: CASSLQREGNEQFF
abundance: .; v_gene: TRBV19; j_gene: TRBJ1-5; d_gene: .; CDR3nt: TGTGCCAGTAGGAATACAGGGTCGGGTCCGCCCCAGCATTTT; CDR3aa: CASRNTGSGPPQHF
abundance: .; v_gene: TRBV7-9; j_gene: TRBJ1-1; d_gene: .; CDR3nt: TGTGCCAGCAGACTAGGGAGGGGGAACACTGAAGCTTTCTTT; CDR3aa: CASRLGRGNTEAFF
abundance: .; v_gene: TRBV10-3; j_gene: TRBJ2-3; d_gene: TRBD2; CDR3nt: TGTGCCATCAGTGAACTAGCGGCAGATACGCAGTATTTT; CDR3aa: CAISELAADTQYF
abundance: .; v_gene: TRBV11-2; j_gene: TRBJ2-7; d_gene: .; CDR3nt: TGTGCCAGCAGCCCCCGTGCCGTTTCCTACGAGCAGTACTTC; CDR3aa: CASSPRAVSYEQYF
abundance: .; v_gene: TRBV5-4; j_gene: TRBJ2-1; d_gene: TRBD2; CDR3nt: TGTGCCAGCAGCTTACTAGCGTCCTACAATGAGCAGTTCTTC; CDR3aa: CASSLLASYNEQFF
abundance: .; v_gene: TRBV2; j_gene: TRBJ2-7; d_gene: .; CDR3nt: TGTGCCAGCACCGAAGGTGGGTTCGGCTACGAGCAGTACTTC; CDR3aa: CASTEGGFGYEQYF
abundance: once; v_gene: TRBV2; j_gene: TRBJ1-2; d_gene: TRBD1; CDR3nt: TGTGCCAGCAGTGAGGACAGGGGGCCAGGAGGCTACACCTTC; CDR3aa: CASSEDRGPGGYTF
abundance: once; v_gene: TRBV19; j_gene: TRBJ2-1; d_gene: .; CDR3nt: TGTGCCAGTAGTAGGGGGGGCCTAGCGGTCTCCTACAATGAGCAGTTCTTC; CDR3aa: CASSRGGLAVSYNEQFF
abundance: .; v_gene: TRBV2; j_gene: TRBJ2-6; d_gene: TRBD1; CDR3nt: TGTGCCAGCAGGTCGGGACAGGGAGCCGGGGCCAACGTCCTGACTTTC; CDR3aa: CASRSGQGAGANVLTF
abundance: .; v_gene: TRBV6-5; j_gene: TRBJ2-7; d_gene: .; CDR3nt: TGTGCCAGCAGTTACCGAGACAGAACCTACGAGCAGTACTTC; CDR3aa: CASSYRDRTYEQYF
abundance: .; v_gene: TRBV28; j_gene: TRBJ2-5; d_gene: .; CDR3nt: TGTGCCAGCAGTTATTACTCAGGGGGGGAGACCCAGTACTTC; CDR3aa: CASSYYSGGETQYF
abundance: .; v_gene: TRBV5-1; j_gene: TRBJ2-7; d_gene: .; CDR3nt: TGCGCCAGCAGCCCCTACAGGGCTAGCTCCTACGAGCAGTACTTC; CDR3aa: CASSPYRASSYEQYF
abundance: .; v_gene: TRBV15; j_gene: TRBJ1-2; d_gene: TRBD1; CDR3nt: TGTGCCACCAGCAGAGGAGGGGGCGGGGTCTATGGCTACACCTTC; CDR3aa: CATSRGGGGVYGYTF
abundance: .; v_gene: TRBV10-1; j_gene: TRBJ2-2; d_gene: .; CDR3nt: TGCGCCAGCAGTCCCGGGACCCAGAAGACCGGGGAGCTGTTTTTT; CDR3aa: CASSPGTQKTGELFF